This record concerns one T cell receptor beta chain sequence. An end of the junction differs from the germline gene, which may be a read error. Ophthalmopathy cases met thresholds of Clinical Activity Score at least 3, NOSPECS grade at least 4 and duration under 3 months. This specimen comes from a study of T cells in Graves' hyperthyroidism and ophthalmopathy. Study-wide background: Prior to any treatment, at the point of initial diagnosis, peripheral blood was collected.

From RNA transcripts, TCR beta CDR3 regions were amplified. HTBI primers were employed in a first-round RT-PCR of the TCR CDR3. TCRdb processed the multiplex PCR reads anew with MiXCR; each CDR3 protein has one entry. The profile shows 250,000 to 400,000 distinct CDR3 sequences, around 13% of them singletons. This CDR3 contains 14 residues. The germline V gene encodes CDR1 MNHEY and CDR2 SMNVEV (reference sequence). The sample was blood. The chain recombines TRBV27 with TRBJ1-2; D perhaps matches TRBD1 (5 bases). This TCR was sampled from a woman aged 40-49 years with Graves' ophthalmopathy. The CDR3 reads CAGSLIGAVYGYTF. In nucleotides, the CDR3 is TGTGCCGGCAGTCTCATCGGGGCAGTCTATGGCTACACCTTC.